The present TCR beta chain was sequenced within a study of blood T cell repertoires in COVID-19. Overall study context: Samples taken during acute and convalescent COVID-19 were collected in the United States, Italy and Spain. In each case, the material was cDNA or gDNA derived from T cells, B-cell-depleted T cells, or PBMCs.

Sequencing used immunoSEQ multiplex PCR; TCRdb keeps in-frame clones, though not all of them. The sample shows under 200,000 clones, around 86% of them seen only once. The junction had 5 bases not matched to a gene; V was cut back by 1 base and J by 4 bases. Germline CDR1 LNHNV, CDR2 YYDKDF (reference sequence). The CDR3 is 16 residues long. Sequenced material: peripheral blood. The sequence was collected from a man aged 65 to 85 with acute or convalescent COVID-19. The rearrangement joins TRBV15 to TRBJ2-7; the match to TRBD2 covers 12 bases. The CDR3 DNA follows: TGTGCCACCAGCAGAGTCCCTAGCGGGAGGGCTTACGAGCAGTACTTC. Amino acids: CATSRVPSGRAYEQYF.